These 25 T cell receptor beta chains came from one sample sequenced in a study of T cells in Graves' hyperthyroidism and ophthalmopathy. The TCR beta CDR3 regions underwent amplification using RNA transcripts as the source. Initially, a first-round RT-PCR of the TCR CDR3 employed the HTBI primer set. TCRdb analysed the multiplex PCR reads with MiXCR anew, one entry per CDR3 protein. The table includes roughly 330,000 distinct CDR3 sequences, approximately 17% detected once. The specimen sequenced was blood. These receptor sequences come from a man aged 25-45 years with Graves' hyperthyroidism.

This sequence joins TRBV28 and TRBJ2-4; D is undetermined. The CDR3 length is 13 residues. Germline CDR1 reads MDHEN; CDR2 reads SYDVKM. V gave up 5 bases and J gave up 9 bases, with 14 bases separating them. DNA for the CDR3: TGTGCCAGCAGTCCTATAGGTTCGCGCATTCAGTACTTC. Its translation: CASSPIGSRIQYF.

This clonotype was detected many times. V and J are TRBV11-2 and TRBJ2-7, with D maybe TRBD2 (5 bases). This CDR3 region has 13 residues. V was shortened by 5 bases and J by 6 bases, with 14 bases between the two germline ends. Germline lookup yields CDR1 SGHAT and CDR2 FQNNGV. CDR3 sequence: CASSPSTLLEQYF. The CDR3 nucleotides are TGTGCCAGCAGCCCTAGCACCCTCCTCGAGCAGTACTTC.

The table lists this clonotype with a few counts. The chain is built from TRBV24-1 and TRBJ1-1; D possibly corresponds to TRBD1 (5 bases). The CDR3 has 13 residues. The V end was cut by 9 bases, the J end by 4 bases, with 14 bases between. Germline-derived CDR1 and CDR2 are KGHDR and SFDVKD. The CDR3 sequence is CATSPFGATEAFF. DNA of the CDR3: TGTGCCACCTCACCTTTCGGGGCCACTGAAGCTTTCTTT.

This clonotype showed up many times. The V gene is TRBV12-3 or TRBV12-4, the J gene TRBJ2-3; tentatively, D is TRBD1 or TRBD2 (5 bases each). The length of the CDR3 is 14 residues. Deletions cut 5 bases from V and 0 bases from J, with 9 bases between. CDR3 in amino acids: CASSPGASTDTQYF. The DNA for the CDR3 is TGTGCCAGCAGTCCCGGGGCCAGCACAGATACGCAGTATTTT.

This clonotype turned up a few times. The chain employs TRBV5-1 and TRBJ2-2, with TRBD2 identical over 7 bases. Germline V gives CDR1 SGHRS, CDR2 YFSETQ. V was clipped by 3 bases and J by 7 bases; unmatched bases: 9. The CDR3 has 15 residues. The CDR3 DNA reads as TGCGCCAGCAGCTCGCGGGAGTTGGGGAACGGGGAGCTGTTTTTT. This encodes CASSSRELGNGELFF.

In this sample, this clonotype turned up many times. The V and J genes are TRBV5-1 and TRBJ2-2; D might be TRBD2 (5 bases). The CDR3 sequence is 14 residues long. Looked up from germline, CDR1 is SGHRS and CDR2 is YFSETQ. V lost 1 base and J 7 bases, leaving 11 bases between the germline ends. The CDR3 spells CASSLYGSDGELFF. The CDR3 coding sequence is TGCGCCAGCAGCTTGTATGGGAGTGACGGGGAGCTGTTTTTT. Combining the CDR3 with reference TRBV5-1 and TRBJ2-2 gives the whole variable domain KAGVTQTPRYLIKTRGQQVTLSCSPISGHRSVSWYQQTPGQGLQFLFEYFSETQRNKGNFPGRFSGRQFSNSRSEMNVSTLELGDSALYLCASSLYGSDGELFFGEGSRLTVL.

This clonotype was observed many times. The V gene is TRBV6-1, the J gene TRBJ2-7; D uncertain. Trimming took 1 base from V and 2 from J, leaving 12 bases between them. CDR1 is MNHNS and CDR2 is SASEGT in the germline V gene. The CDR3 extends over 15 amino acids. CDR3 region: CASSEGREVTYEQYF. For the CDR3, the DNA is TGTGCCAGCAGTGAAGGACGCGAGGTTACCTACGAGCAGTACTTC.

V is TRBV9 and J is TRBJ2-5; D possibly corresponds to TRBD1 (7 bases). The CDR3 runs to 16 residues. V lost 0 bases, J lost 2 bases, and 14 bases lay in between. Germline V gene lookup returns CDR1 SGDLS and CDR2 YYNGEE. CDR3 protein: CASSVEGGGQQETQYF. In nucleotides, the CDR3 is TGTGCCAGCAGCGTAGAAGGAGGGGGACAGCAAGAGACCCAGTACTTC.

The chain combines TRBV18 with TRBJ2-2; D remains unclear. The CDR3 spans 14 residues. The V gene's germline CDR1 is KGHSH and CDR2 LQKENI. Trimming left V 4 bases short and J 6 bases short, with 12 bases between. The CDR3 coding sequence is TGTGCCAGCTCACTCCCCTGGAAGGCCGGGGAGCTGTTTTTT. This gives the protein CASSLPWKAGELFF. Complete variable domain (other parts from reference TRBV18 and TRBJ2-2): NAGVMQNPRHLVRRRGQEARLRCSPMKGHSHVYWYRQLPEEGLKFMVYLQKENIIDESGMPKERFSAEFPKEGPSILRIQQVVRGDSAAYFCASSLPWKAGELFFGEGSRLTVL.

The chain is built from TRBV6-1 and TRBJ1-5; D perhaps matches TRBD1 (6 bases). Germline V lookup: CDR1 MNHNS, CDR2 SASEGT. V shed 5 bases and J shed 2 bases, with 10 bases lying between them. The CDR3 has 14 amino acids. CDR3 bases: TGTGCCAGCAGTACGGACAGTGGCAATCAGCCCCAGCATTTT. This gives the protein CASSTDSGNQPQHF.

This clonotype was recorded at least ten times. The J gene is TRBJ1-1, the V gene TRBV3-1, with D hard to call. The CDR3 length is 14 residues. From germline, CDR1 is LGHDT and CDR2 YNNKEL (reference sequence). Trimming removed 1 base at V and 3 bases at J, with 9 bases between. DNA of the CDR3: TGTGCCAGCAGCCAAGTTTCGGGATACACTGAAGCTTTCTTT. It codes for CASSQVSGYTEAFF.

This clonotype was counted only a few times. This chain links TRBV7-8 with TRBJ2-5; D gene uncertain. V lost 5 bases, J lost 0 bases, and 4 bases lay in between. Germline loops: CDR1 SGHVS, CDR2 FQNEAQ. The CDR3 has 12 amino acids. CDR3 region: CASSNYQETQYF. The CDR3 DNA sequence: TGTGCCAGCAGCAACTACCAAGAGACCCAGTACTTC.

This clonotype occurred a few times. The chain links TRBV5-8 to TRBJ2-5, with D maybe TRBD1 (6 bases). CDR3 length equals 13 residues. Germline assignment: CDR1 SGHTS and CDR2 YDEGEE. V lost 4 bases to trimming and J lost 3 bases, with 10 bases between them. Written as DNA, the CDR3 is TGTGCCAGCAGCGATCGGACAGAAGAGACCCAGTACTTC. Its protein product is CASSDRTEETQYF.

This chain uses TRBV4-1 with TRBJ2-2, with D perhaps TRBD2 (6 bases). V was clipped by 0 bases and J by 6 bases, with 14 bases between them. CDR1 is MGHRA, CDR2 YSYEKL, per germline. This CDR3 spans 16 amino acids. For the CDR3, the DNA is TGCGCCAGCAGCCAAGATCTCGCGGGACGGGCCGGGGAGCTGTTTTTT. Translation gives CASSQDLAGRAGELFF.

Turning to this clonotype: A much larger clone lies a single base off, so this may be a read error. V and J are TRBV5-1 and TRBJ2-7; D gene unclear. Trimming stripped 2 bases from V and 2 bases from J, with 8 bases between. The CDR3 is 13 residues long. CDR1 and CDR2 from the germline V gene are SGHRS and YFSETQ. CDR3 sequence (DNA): TGCGCCAGCAGCTTTGGGTCCACCTACGAGCAGTACTTC. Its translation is CASSFGSTYEQYF.

DNA of the CDR3: TGTGCCAGCAGCCCAGGGTTGGGCGGCAGCAATCAGCCCCAGCATTTT. It translates to CASSPGLGGSNQPQHF. V gene TRBV7-9 combines with J gene TRBJ1-5, with D possibly being TRBD1 (5 bases). V was cut by 5 bases and J by 1 base, with 15 bases left in between. Germline-derived CDR1 and CDR2 are SEHNR and FQNEAQ (reference sequence). The CDR3 totals 16 residues.

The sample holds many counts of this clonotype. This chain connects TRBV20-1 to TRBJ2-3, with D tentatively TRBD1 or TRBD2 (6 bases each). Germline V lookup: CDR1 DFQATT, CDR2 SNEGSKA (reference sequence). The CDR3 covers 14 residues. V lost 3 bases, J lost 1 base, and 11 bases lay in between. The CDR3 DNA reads TGCAGTGCTAGTTGGGGGGCGGGCACAGATACGCAGTATTTT. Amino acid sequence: CSASWGAGTDTQYF.

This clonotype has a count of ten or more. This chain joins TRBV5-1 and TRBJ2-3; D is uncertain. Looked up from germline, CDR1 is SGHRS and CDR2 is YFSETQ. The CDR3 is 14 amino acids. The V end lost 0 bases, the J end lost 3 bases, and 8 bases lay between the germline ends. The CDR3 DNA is TGCGCCAGCAGCTTGGGTTTGGGAACAGATACGCAGTATTTT. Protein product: CASSLGLGTDTQYF.

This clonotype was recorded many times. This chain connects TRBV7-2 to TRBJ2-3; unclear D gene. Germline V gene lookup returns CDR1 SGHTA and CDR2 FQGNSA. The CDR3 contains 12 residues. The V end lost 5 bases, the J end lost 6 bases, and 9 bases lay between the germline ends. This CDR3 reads CASSAIGDTQYF. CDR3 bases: TGTGCCAGCAGCGCAATAGGGGATACGCAGTATTTT. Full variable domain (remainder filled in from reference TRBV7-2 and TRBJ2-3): GAGVSQSPSNKVTEKGKDVELRCDPISGHTALYWYRQSLGQGLEFLIYFQGNSAPDKSGLPSDRFSAERTGGSVSTLTIQRTQQEDSAVYLCASSAIGDTQYFGPGTRLTVL.

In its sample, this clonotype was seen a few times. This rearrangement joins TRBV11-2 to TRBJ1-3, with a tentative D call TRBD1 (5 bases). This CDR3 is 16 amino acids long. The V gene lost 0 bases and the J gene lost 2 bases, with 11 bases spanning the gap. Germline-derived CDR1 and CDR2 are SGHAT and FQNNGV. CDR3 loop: CASSLDRVGAGNTIYF. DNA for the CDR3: TGTGCCAGCAGCTTAGATCGGGTAGGGGCTGGAAACACCATATATTTT.

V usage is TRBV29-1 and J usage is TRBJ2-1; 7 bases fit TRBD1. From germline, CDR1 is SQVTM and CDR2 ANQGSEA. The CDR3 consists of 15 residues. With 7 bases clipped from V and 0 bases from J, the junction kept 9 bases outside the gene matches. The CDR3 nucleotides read TGCAGCGGAAGAGGGGGCCCCCTCTCCTACAATGAGCAGTTCTTC. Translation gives CSGRGGPLSYNEQFF.

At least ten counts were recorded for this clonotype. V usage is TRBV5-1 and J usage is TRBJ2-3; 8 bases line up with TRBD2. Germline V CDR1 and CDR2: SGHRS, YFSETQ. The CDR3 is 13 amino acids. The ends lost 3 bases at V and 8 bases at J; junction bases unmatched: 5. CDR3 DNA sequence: TGCGCCAGCAGCTCCGACGGGGGGGGTACGCAGTATTTT. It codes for CASSSDGGGTQYF.

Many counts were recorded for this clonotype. The chain's CDR3 is CASMGQGNLEQFF. The CDR3 region has the DNA TGTGCCAGCATGGGACAGGGTAATCTGGAGCAGTTCTTC. This chain links TRBV2 with TRBJ2-1; 9 nucleotides match TRBD1. Germline trimming cut 7 bases from V and 10 bases from J; bases unmatched to any gene: 8. The CDR3 covers 13 residues. Germline V gene sequence: CDR1 SNHLY, CDR2 FYNNEI. Looking up the rest from reference TRBV2 and TRBJ2-1 gives the full variable domain: EPEVTQTPSHQVTQMGQEVILRCVPISNHLYFYWYRQILGQKVEFLVSFYNNEISEKSEIFDDQFSVERPDGSNFTLKIRSTKLEDSAMYFCASMGQGNLEQFFGPGTRLTVL.

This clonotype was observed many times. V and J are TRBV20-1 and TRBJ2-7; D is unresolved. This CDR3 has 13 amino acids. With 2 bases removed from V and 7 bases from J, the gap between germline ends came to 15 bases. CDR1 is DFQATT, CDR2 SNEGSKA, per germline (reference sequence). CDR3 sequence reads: CSARQVVLGEQYF. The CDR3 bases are TGCAGTGCTAGACAGGTCGTCCTGGGGGAGCAGTACTTC.

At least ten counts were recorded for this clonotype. The CDR3 loop reads CASSLVVAGYNEQFF. Here the CDR3 DNA reads TGTGCCAGCAGCTTAGTGGTAGCGGGATACAATGAGCAGTTCTTC. This chain joins TRBV11-2 and TRBJ2-1, with TRBD2 identical over 8 bases. The CDR3 has 15 residues. CDR1 SGHAT and CDR2 FQNNGV come from the germline V gene. V was clipped by 1 base and J by 4 bases; unmatched bases: 3.